Sequencing of this TCR beta chain was carried out in a study of cytomegalovirus exposure and HLA in healthy donors. Primers included in the PCR were 60 Vbeta and 13 Jbeta primers. The method was immunoSEQ multiplex PCR; TCRdb's version includes in-frame clones alone and lacks a portion of them. The sample consists of some 81,000 clones, approximately 72% of them appearing once. This CDR3 has 15 amino acids. Germline V CDR1 and CDR2: GTSNPN, SVGIG (reference sequence). The V gene lost 0 bases and the J gene lost 0 bases, with 10 bases spanning the gap. This rearrangement joins TRBV30 to TRBJ2-3, with a tentative D call TRBD2 (5 bases). This sequence originates from a woman aged 40 to 50 in good health and CMV-seropositive. Material: PBMCs. DNA for the CDR3: TGTGCCTGGAGTGTCCTCGGGGAAAGCACAGATACGCAGTATTTT. This encodes CAWSVLGESTDTQYF.